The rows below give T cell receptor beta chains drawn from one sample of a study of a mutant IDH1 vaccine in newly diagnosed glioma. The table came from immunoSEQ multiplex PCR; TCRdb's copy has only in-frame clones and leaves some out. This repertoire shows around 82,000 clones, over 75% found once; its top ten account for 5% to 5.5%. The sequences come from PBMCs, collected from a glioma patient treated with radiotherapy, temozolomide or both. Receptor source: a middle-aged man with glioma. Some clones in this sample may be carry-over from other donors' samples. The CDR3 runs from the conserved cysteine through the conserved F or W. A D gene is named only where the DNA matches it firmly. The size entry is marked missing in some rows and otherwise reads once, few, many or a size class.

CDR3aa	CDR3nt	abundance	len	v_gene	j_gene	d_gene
CASSFLETQYF	TGTGCCAGCAGCTTTTTAGAGACCCAGTACTTC	.	11	TRBV7-2	TRBJ2-5	.
CASSAPAGAGYAEAFF	TGTGCCAGCAGCGCTCCCGCGGGGGCGGGTTACGCTGAAGCTTTCTTT	.	16	TRBV9	TRBJ1-1	.
CASSETSGESEQYF	TGTGCCAGCAGCGAGACTAGCGGGGAATCGGAGCAGTACTTC	.	14	TRBV7-9	TRBJ2-7	TRBD2
CASSQGAGRDEQYF	TGTGCCAGCTCACAAGGGGCAGGCCGGGACGAGCAGTACTTC	.	14	TRBV18	TRBJ2-7	.
CAWEDRGRSEAFF	TGTGCCTGGGAGGACAGGGGGCGATCTGAAGCTTTCTTT	.	13	TRBV30	TRBJ1-1	TRBD1
CASSLMRGGSNEQYF	TGCGCCAGCAGCTTGATGCGGGGGGGCTCCAACGAGCAGTACTTC	.	15	TRBV5-1	TRBJ2-7	TRBD2
CATTASSYNEQFF	TGTGCCACCACAGCTTCCTCCTACAATGAGCAGTTCTTC	.	13	TRBV2	TRBJ2-1	.
CASRGGNTGELFF	TGTGCCAGCCGCGGGGGGAACACCGGGGAGCTGTTTTTT	.	13	TRBV7-2	TRBJ2-2	TRBD2
CASSLDSGAYEQYF	TGTGCCAGCAGTTTAGACAGTGGGGCCTACGAGCAGTACTTC	.	14	TRBV27	TRBJ2-7	.
CASTPGGDDTF	TGTGCCAGCACCCCGGGAGGGGATGACACCTTC	few	11	TRBV9	TRBJ1-2	.
CASTPGRASYNSPLHF	TGTGCCAGTACCCCTGGGAGGGCAAGTTATAATTCACCCCTCCACTTT	.	16	TRBV19	TRBJ1-6	.
CASKYESLREKLFF	TGTGCCAGCAAATATGAGAGTCTTCGTGAAAAACTGTTTTTT	many	14	TRBV2	TRBJ1-4	.
CASREDGNYGYTF	TGTGCCAGCAGAGAGGACGGAAACTATGGCTACACCTTC	.	13	TRBV6-6	TRBJ1-2	.
CASSGASGGSYNEQFF	TGTGCCAGCAGTGGGGCGAGCGGGGGGAGCTACAATGAGCAGTTCTTC	.	16	TRBV2	TRBJ2-1	TRBD2
CASGRSGGTDTQYF	TGTGCTAGTGGTCGGAGCGGGGGGACAGATACGCAGTATTTT	.	14	TRBV12-5	TRBJ2-3	TRBD2
CASSSSGISSTDTQYF	TGTGCCAGCAGTTCCTCAGGGATTTCTAGCACAGATACGCAGTATTTT	.	16	TRBV6-6	TRBJ2-3	.
CASRRTAPDSYGYTF	TGCGCCAGCAGGCGAACTGCTCCGGACAGCTATGGCTACACCTTC	once	15	TRBV5-1	TRBJ1-2	.
CASSLSGVISEAFF	TGTGCCAGCAGCTTGTCCGGGGTTATATCTGAAGCTTTCTTT	once	14	TRBV7-9	TRBJ1-1	.
CASSLGDRDQETQYF	TGCGCCAGCAGCTTGGGGGACAGGGACCAAGAGACCCAGTACTTC	.	15	TRBV5-1	TRBJ2-5	TRBD1
CASSYRQGPYEQYF	TGTGCCAGCAGCTATAGACAGGGACCTTACGAGCAGTACTTC	.	14	TRBV5-4	TRBJ2-7	TRBD1
CASSLEIRSYEQYF	TGCGCCAGCAGCTTGGAGATTCGATCCTACGAGCAGTACTTC	.	14	TRBV5-1	TRBJ2-7	.
CASTNNMNTEAFF	TGTGCCAGCACAAACAACATGAACACTGAAGCTTTCTTT	.	13	TRBV6-1	TRBJ1-1	.
CASSLSSGSYEQYF	TGCGCCAGCAGCTTGAGCTCAGGTTCCTACGAGCAGTACTTC	.	14	TRBV5-1	TRBJ2-7	.
CASRRDTSTTGELFF	TGTGCCAGCCGACGGGACACCAGTACTACCGGGGAGCTGTTTTTT	.	15	TRBV6-1	TRBJ2-2	.
CASSGSFTNTEAFF	TGTGCCAGCAGTGGGTCTTTTACAAACACTGAAGCTTTCTTT	.	14	TRBV6-1	TRBJ1-1	.
CASRSGAGSNQPQHF	TGTGCCAGCAGGTCGGGGGCAGGGAGTAATCAGCCCCAGCATTTT	.	15	TRBV2	TRBJ1-5	.
CASSPGTSGTYEQYF	TGCGCCAGCAGTCCCGGGACTAGCGGGACCTACGAGCAGTACTTC	.	15	TRBV10-1	TRBJ2-7	TRBD2
CASSSQGGTDTQYF	TGTGCCAGCAGCTCCCAGGGCGGGACAGATACGCAGTATTTT	.	14	TRBV7-3	TRBJ2-3	.
CASSWAGTASYEQYF	TGTGCCAGCAGTTGGGCAGGGACAGCCTCCTACGAGCAGTACTTC	.	15	TRBV27	TRBJ2-7	TRBD1
CAWSTGTYEQYF	TGTGCCTGGAGTACCGGGACCTACGAGCAGTACTTC	.	12	TRBV30	TRBJ2-7	.
CASSFSGQGANGYTF	TGTGCCAGCAGCTTCTCGGGACAGGGGGCGAATGGCTACACCTTC	many	15	TRBV7-2	TRBJ1-2	TRBD1
CASSGGEYQPQHF	TGTGCCAGTAGTGGCGGAGAGTATCAGCCCCAGCATTTT	.	13	TRBV19	TRBJ1-5	.
CASSYSISSTDTQYF	TGTGCCAGCAGTTACTCGATTTCTAGCACAGATACGCAGTATTTT	.	15	TRBV6-5	TRBJ2-3	.
CASSYYVPGLDSPLHF	TGTGCCAGCAGTTACTATGTCCCGGGTTTGGATTCACCCCTCCACTTT	.	16	TRBV6-5	TRBJ1-6	.
CASSLWVGVLAQPQHF	TGTGCCAGCAGCTTGTGGGTGGGAGTACTAGCTCAGCCCCAGCATTTT	.	16	TRBV5-6	TRBJ1-5	.
CASNSQGAGEQYF	TGTGCCAGCAACAGCCAGGGGGCAGGCGAGCAGTACTTC	.	13	TRBV6-5	TRBJ2-7	TRBD1
CASSPNRGQGYTF	TGTGCCAGCTCCCCAAACAGGGGGCAAGGCTACACCTTC	.	13	TRBV18	TRBJ1-2	TRBD1
CASSSSAGNEQYF	TGTGCCAGCAGCTCGTCCGCGGGGAACGAGCAGTACTTC	.	13	TRBV7-9	TRBJ2-7	.
CASSESGQAFNYGYTF	TGCGCCAGCAGTGAGTCGGGACAGGCGTTTAACTATGGCTACACCTTC	.	16	TRBV10-2	TRBJ1-2	TRBD1
CASTQRGAGEVTDTQYF	TGTGCCAGCACACAAAGGGGCGCGGGGGAGGTCACAGATACGCAGTATTTT	.	17	TRBV13	TRBJ2-3	TRBD2
CASRDRVAFF	TGTGCCAGCAGAGACAGGGTAGCTTTCTTT	.	10	TRBV2	TRBJ1-1	TRBD1
CATSGGTDYEQYF	TGTGCCACCAGCGGAGGGACGGACTACGAGCAGTACTTC	.	13	TRBV15	TRBJ2-7	.
CASSQQRAGEAFF	TGTGCCAGCAGCCAACAACGGGCAGGCGAAGCTTTCTTT	.	13	TRBV14	TRBJ1-1	.
CAWSGFAFEQFF	TGTGCCTGGAGCGGATTTGCGTTTGAGCAGTTCTTC	.	12	TRBV30	TRBJ2-1	.
CASSLFSGNTEAFF	TGTGCCAGCAGCTTATTCTCTGGGAACACTGAAGCTTTCTTT	.	14	TRBV7-2	TRBJ1-1	.
CASSTRGPNTGELFF	TGTGCCAGCTCAACCAGGGGACCGAACACCGGGGAGCTGTTTTTT	.	15	TRBV18	TRBJ2-2	.
CASSFRQGQTYEQYF	TGTGCCAGCAGTTTTCGACAGGGTCAGACCTACGAGCAGTACTTC	.	15	TRBV27	TRBJ2-7	TRBD1
CASSKGQVNTEAFF	TGTGCCAGCAGCAAAGGGCAGGTGAACACTGAAGCTTTCTTT	.	14	TRBV21-1	TRBJ1-1	.
CASSFRQGRDSPLHF	TGTGCCAGCAGTTTCCGACAGGGAAGGGATTCACCCCTCCACTTT	.	15	TRBV6-6	TRBJ1-6	TRBD1
CASSLQGQPNEKLFF	TGCGCCAGCAGCTTACAGGGACAGCCTAATGAAAAACTGTTTTTT	once	15	TRBV5-1	TRBJ1-4	TRBD1
CSGGPPTTDTQYF	TGCAGCGGCGGCCCCCCTACCACAGATACGCAGTATTTT	.	13	TRBV29-1	TRBJ2-3	.
CASSVSRGLMSGYTF	TGTGCCAGCAGTGTTTCAAGGGGCCTTATGAGCGGCTACACCTTC	.	15	TRBV25-1	TRBJ1-2	.
CASSRWAGVNYGYTF	TGCGCCAGCAGCCGGTGGGCAGGGGTTAACTATGGCTACACCTTC	.	15	TRBV5-1	TRBJ1-2	.
CASSYSSRGSGYTF	TGTGCCAGCAGTTACTCCTCCCGGGGCTCTGGCTACACCTTC	.	14	TRBV6-5	TRBJ1-2	.
CASSLSLSLGQYF	TGCGCCAGCAGCTTGAGTCTCAGCTTAGGGCAGTACTTC	once	13	TRBV5-1	TRBJ2-7	.
CASSWGTSGETQYF	TGTGCCAGCAGCTGGGGGACTAGCGGCGAGACCCAGTACTTC	.	14	TRBV11-2	TRBJ2-5	TRBD2
CASSGRINYGYTF	TGTGCCAGCAGTGGACGGATAAACTATGGCTACACCTTC	.	13	TRBV2	TRBJ1-2	.